This entry features one TCR beta chain sequence. Its specificity is unknown. Despite likely unrecorded immune exposures, the donors were nominally healthy at the time of sampling. The entry originates in a study of cytomegalovirus exposure and HLA in healthy donors. Study conclusions and caveats: Presence/absence analysis assumed near-uniform sequencing depth across donors. A cluster of highly shared sequence variants was likely a sequencing artifact.

Germline CDR1 and CDR2: LNHNV and YYDKDF (reference sequence). V was cut by 6 bases and J by 4 bases, with 26 bases left in between. The CDR3 loop spans 18 amino acids. A multiplex PCR was run with 60 Vbeta primers and 13 Jbeta primers. Clones were read by immunoSEQ multiplex PCR, and TCRdb kept only the in-frame ones, dropping some. The top ten hold around 0.96% of the sample, which has roughly 180,000 clones, approximately 81% seen once. The clonotype comes from a man aged 25 to 40 in good health and CMV-seronegative. Material: PBMCs. The chain has TRBV15 and TRBJ2-3, with D tentatively TRBD2 (5 bases). The CDR3 reads CATSSPYFSGVGPDTQYF. The CDR3 coding sequence is TGTGCCACCAGTTCCCCCTACTTTTCCGGGGTTGGTCCAGATACGCAGTATTTT.